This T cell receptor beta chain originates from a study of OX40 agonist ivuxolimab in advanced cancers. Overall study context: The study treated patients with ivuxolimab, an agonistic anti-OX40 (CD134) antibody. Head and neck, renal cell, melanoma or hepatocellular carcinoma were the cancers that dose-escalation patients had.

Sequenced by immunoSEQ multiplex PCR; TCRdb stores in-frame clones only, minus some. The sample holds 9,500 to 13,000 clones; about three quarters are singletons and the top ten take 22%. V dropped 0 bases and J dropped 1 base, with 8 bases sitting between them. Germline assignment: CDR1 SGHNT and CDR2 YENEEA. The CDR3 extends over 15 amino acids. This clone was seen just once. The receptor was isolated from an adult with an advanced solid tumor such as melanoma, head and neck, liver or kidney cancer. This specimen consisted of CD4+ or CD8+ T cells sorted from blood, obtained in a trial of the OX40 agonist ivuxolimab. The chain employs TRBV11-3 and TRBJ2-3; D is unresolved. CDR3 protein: CASSLEGSRTDTQYF. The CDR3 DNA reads TGTGCCAGCAGCTTAGAAGGTAGTCGCACAGATACGCAGTATTTT. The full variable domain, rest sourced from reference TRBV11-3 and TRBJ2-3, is EAGVVQSPRYKIIEKKQPVAFWCNPISGHNTLYWYLQNLGQGPELLIRYENEEAVDDSQLPKDRFSAERLKGVDSTLKIQPAELGDSAVYLCASSLEGSRTDTQYFGPGTRLTVL.